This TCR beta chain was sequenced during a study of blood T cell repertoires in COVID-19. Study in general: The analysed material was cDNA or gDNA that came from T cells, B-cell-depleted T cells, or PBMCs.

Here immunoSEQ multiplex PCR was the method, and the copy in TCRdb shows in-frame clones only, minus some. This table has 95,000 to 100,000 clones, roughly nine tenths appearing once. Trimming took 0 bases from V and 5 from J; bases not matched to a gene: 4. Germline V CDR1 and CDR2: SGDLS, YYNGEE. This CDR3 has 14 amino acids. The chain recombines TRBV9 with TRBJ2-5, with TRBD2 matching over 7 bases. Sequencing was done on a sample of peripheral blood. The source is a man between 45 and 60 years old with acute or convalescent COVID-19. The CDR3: CASSVGASGETQYF. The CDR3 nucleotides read TGTGCCAGCAGCGTAGGGGCTAGCGGTGAGACCCAGTACTTC.